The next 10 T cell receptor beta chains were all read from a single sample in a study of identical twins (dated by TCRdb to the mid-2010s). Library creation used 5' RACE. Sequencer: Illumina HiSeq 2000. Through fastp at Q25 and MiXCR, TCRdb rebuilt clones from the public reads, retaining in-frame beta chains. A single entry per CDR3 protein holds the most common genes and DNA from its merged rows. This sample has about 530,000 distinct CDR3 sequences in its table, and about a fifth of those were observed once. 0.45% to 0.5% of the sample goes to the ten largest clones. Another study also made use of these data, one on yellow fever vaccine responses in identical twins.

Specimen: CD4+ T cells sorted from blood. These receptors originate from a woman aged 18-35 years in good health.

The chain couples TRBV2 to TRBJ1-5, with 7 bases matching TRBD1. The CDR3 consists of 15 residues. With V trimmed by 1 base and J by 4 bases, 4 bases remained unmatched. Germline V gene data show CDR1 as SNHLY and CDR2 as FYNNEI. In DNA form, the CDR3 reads TGTGCCAGCAGTGAAGAGGGGGCAGGGAATCAGCCCCAGCATTTT. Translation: CASSEEGAGNQPQHF.

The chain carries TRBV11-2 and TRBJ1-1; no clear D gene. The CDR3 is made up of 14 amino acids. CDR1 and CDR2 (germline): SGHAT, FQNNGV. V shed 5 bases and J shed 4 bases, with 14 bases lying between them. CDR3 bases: TGTGCCAGCAGCGCCGGCGAATGGGCCACTGAAGCTTTCTTT. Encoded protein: CASSAGEWATEAFF.

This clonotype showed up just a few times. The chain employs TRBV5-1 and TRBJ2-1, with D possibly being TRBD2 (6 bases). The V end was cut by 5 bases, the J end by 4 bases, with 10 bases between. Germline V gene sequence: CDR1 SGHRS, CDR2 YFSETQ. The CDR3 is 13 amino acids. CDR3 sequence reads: CASRIGGYNEQFF. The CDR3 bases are TGCGCCAGCAGAATCGGGGGTTACAATGAGCAGTTCTTC. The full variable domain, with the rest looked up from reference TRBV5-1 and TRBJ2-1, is KAGVTQTPRYLIKTRGQQVTLSCSPISGHRSVSWYQQTPGQGLQFLFEYFSETQRNKGNFPGRFSGRQFSNSRSEMNVSTLELGDSALYLCASRIGGYNEQFFGPGTRLTVL.

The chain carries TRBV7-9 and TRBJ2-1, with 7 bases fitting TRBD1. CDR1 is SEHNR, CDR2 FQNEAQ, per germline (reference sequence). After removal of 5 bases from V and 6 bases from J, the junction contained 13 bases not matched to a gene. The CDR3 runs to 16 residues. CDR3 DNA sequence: TGTGCCAGCAGCGAATCCGACAGGGTTGATCCCAATGAGCAGTTCTTC. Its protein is CASSESDRVDPNEQFF.

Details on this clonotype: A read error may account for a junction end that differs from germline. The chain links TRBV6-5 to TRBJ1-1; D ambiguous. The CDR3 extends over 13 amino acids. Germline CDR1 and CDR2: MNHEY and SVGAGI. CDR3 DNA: TGTGCCAGCAGTTTCGCTCTGAACACAGAAGCTTTCTTT. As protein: CASSFALNTEAFF.

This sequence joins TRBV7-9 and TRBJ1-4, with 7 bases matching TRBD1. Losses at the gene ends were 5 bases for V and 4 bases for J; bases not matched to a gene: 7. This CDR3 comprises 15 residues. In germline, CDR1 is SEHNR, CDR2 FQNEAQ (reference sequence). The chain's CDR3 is CASSVGTAFNEKLFF. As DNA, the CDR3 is TGTGCCAGCAGCGTCGGGACAGCCTTTAATGAAAAACTGTTTTTT.

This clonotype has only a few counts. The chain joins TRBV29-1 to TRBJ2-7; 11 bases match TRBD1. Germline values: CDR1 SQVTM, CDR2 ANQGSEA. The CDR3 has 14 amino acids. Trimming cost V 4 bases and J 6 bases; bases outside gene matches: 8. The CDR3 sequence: CSVGGTGGSSEQYF. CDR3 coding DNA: TGCAGCGTTGGGGGGACAGGGGGGTCTAGCGAGCAGTACTTC.

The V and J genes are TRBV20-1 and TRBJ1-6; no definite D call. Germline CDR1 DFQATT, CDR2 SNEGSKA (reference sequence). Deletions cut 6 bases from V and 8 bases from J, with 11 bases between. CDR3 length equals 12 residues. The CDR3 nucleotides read TGCAGTGCACAGCAAGAGGATTCACCCCTCCACTTT. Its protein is CSAQQEDSPLHF.

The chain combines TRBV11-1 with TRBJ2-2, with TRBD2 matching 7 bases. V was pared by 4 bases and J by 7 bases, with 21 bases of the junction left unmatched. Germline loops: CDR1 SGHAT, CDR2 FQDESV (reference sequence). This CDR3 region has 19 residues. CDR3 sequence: CASSSISLGLGGRIGELFF. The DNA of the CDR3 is TGTGCCAGCAGCTCAATTTCCCTTGGACTGGGAGGGAGAATCGGGGAGCTGTTTTTT.

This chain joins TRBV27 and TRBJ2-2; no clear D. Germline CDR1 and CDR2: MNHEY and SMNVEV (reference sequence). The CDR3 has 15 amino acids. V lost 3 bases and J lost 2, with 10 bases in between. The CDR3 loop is CASSFRVTNTGELFF. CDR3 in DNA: TGTGCCAGCAGTTTTAGGGTTACTAACACCGGGGAGCTGTTTTTT.